The source of this TCR beta chain is a study of response to subunit inactivated influenza vaccine. Study observations and caveats: The study's authors posited that every seasonal influenza vaccination enlists few new T cells.

V lost 0 bases, J lost 6 bases, and 12 bases lay in between. The CDR3 runs 14 residues. Germline V CDR1 and CDR2: SGHRS, YFSETQ. As regards this clonotype: Its antigen is undetermined.

One entry per CDR3 protein results from TCRdb running MiXCR on the RT-PCR reads. The table shows about 520,000 distinct CDR3 sequences, with around 7.7% occurring only once. The clonotype comes from a man aged 50-75 years who received an inactivated influenza vaccine. The chain employs TRBV5-1 and TRBJ1-1, with D possibly matching TRBD1 (6 bases). The sequenced sample was PBMCs from blood, obtained 23 months after vaccination. The DNA of the CDR3 is TGCGCCAGCAGCTTGGAACCACAGGGATCTGAAGCTTTCTTT. Translating it yields CASSLEPQGSEAFF.